Listed here are 31 T cell receptor beta chains from one sample, sequenced in a study of graft-versus-host responses after intestinal transplantation. Their antigens are not known. The table came from immunoSEQ multiplex PCR; TCRdb's copy has only in-frame clones and leaves some out. The sample records 100,000 to 110,000 clones, approximately 84% being singletons. The sequences come from unstimulated CD4+ T cells sorted from spleen or lymph node cells, collected before transplant. The receptors originated from a human donor who was the organ donor for an intestinal transplant.

The chain uses TRBV5-4 and TRBJ2-3; the D call may be TRBD1 or TRBD2 (6 bases each). The V end was cut by 0 bases, the J end by 6 bases, with 14 bases between. Germline CDR1 SGHNT, CDR2 YYREEE (reference sequence). CDR3 size: 15 residues. The CDR3 nucleotides are TGTGCCAGCAGCTTGGGTGGGGGGCTTTCCGATACGCAGTATTTT. Translated, it gives CASSLGGGLSDTQYF.

This clone was seen a single time. The genes are TRBV2 and TRBJ2-2; 8 nucleotides match TRBD2. V dropped 7 bases and J dropped 2; count of bases not matched to a gene: 6. This CDR3 is 15 amino acids long. CDR1 and CDR2 from the germline V gene are SNHLY and FYNNEI. CDR3: CASKAGDLNTGELFF. For the CDR3, the DNA is TGTGCCAGCAAAGCGGGGGACTTAAACACCGGGGAGCTGTTTTTT.

The chain carries TRBV7-8 and TRBJ2-2, with D hard to call. The CDR3 is made up of 16 amino acids. From germline, CDR1 is SGHVS and CDR2 FQNEAQ. V gave up 7 bases and J gave up 2 bases, with 17 bases separating them. For the CDR3, the DNA is TGTGCCAGCACCCCCCCCGCGGTGTTTAACACCGGGGAGCTGTTTTTT. Translating it yields CASTPPAVFNTGELFF.

This chain links TRBV4-1 with TRBJ1-1; D is unclear. Germline lookup yields CDR1 MGHRA and CDR2 YSYEKL. This CDR3 has 17 amino acids. Trimming removed 4 bases from V and 7 bases from J, with 25 bases in between. This CDR3 reads CASSRFQLGSRLNEAFF. CDR3 DNA sequence: TGCGCCAGCAGCCGTTTCCAACTAGGGTCCCGACTCAATGAAGCTTTCTTT.

The chain carries TRBV10-2 and TRBJ2-1, with TRBD2 matching over 11 bases. The germline V gene has CDR1 WSHSY and CDR2 SAAADI. V lost 7 bases and J lost 4; bases outside the gene matches: 9. The CDR3 length is 16 residues. CDR3 sequence: CASNLAGGFSYNEQFF. The CDR3 DNA sequence: TGCGCCAGCAACCTAGCGGGGGGCTTTAGTTACAATGAGCAGTTCTTC.

This chain connects TRBV5-1 to TRBJ1-2; D is uncertain. CDR1 is SGHRS, CDR2 YFSETQ, per germline. CDR3 size: 14 residues. V was trimmed by 0 bases and J by 7 bases, leaving 13 bases between them. The CDR3 nucleotides read TGCGCCAGCAGCTTGGGGCGCCCTGGGTCTGGCTACACCTTC. As protein: CASSLGRPGSGYTF.

The gene calls are TRBV6-1 and TRBJ2-5; weak D call: TRBD2 (5 bases). V was trimmed by 9 bases and J by 2 bases, leaving 7 bases between them. The CDR3 extends over 11 amino acids. Germline V gene lookup returns CDR1 MNHNS and CDR2 SASEGT. As DNA, the CDR3 is TGTGCCAGTTCGGGGCAAGAGACCCAGTACTTC. Protein sequence: CASSGQETQYF.

This clone was detected a few times. CDR3 DNA sequence: TGTGCCAGCAGCTTGGTCATAGCCGGGACAGGGATGAACACTGAAGCTTTCTTT. The encoded protein is CASSLVIAGTGMNTEAFF. The V call is TRBV5-5, the J call TRBJ1-1; 9 bases fit TRBD1. Germline V CDR1 and CDR2: SGHKS, YYEKEE (reference sequence). This CDR3 contains 18 residues. Trimming removed 0 bases from V and 0 bases from J; junction bases left unmatched: 9.

This clone has only one observation. The rearrangement uses TRBV5-1 and TRBJ2-3; D is unclear. In germline, CDR1 is SGHRS, CDR2 YFSETQ. V lost 1 base and J lost 0, with 15 bases in between. The CDR3 extends over 17 amino acids. The CDR3 DNA sequence: TGCGCCAGCAGCTTGAGAGGAGATCCTCTAAGCACAGATACGCAGTATTTT. It translates to CASSLRGDPLSTDTQYF.

The V gene is TRBV28, the J gene TRBJ1-5; maybe TRBD1 (6 bases). The CDR3 consists of 16 residues. V lost 6 bases to trimming and J lost 2 bases, with 17 bases between them. The germline V gene has CDR1 MDHEN and CDR2 SYDVKM. This chain's CDR3 is CASSPPTGLGNQPQHF. In nucleotides, the CDR3 is TGTGCCAGCAGCCCTCCGACAGGTCTCGGCAATCAGCCCCAGCATTTT.

The V and J genes are TRBV4-2 and TRBJ2-6, with no clear D. V lost 3 bases and J 2 bases, leaving 8 bases between the germline ends. The CDR3 totals 15 residues. Germline assignment: CDR1 LGHNA and CDR2 YNFKEQ. Here the CDR3 reads CASSQSSPGANVLTF. For the CDR3, the DNA is TGTGCCAGCAGCCAGTCTTCTCCTGGGGCCAACGTCCTGACTTTC.

This clone is a singleton in its sample. CDR3 region: CASSRGGGIYSNQPQHF. The DNA for the CDR3 is TGCGCCAGCAGCAGAGGGGGCGGAATCTATAGCAATCAGCCCCAGCATTTT. The chain recombines TRBV4-1 with TRBJ1-5; 7 bases agree with TRBD1. CDR3 length: 17 amino acids. Germline CDR1 is MGHRA and CDR2 is YSYEKL. Trimming removed 5 bases from V and 0 bases from J; junction bases left unmatched: 10.

The gene calls are TRBV30 and TRBJ1-1, with unresolved D. Trimming removed 3 bases from V and 5 bases from J, with 10 bases in between. This CDR3 spans 12 amino acids. Germline V CDR1 and CDR2: GTSNPN, SVGIG (reference sequence). As DNA, the CDR3 is TGTGCCTGGAGAGGCGGTTGGACTGAAGCTTTCTTT. It specifies CAWRGGWTEAFF.

The chain is built from TRBV19 and TRBJ2-1; 7 bases are shared with TRBD1. The germline CDR1 and CDR2 sequences are LNHDA and SQIVND (reference sequence). Trimming at V came to 2 bases and at J to 0 bases, leaving 4 bases not matched to a gene. CDR3 length: 16 residues. CDR3: CASSILAGGSYNEQFF. As DNA, the CDR3 is TGTGCCAGTAGTATACTGGCAGGGGGCTCCTACAATGAGCAGTTCTTC.

The gene calls are TRBV19 and TRBJ2-7; a possible D gene is TRBD1 (5 bases). The CDR3 is made up of 12 amino acids. CDR1 is LNHDA and CDR2 is SQIVND in the germline V gene (reference sequence). V dropped 11 bases and J dropped 5 bases, with 16 bases sitting between them. The DNA of the CDR3 is TGTGCCCGAAAGTTTAGGGGTGACGAGCAGTACTTC. Translation: CARKFRGDEQYF. Filled out from reference TRBV19 and TRBJ2-7, the complete variable domain reads DGGITQSPKYLFRKEGQNVTLSCEQNLNHDAMYWYRQDPGQGLRLIYYSQIVNDFQKGDIAEGYSVSREKKESFPLTVTSAQKNPTAFYLCARKFRGDEQYFGPGTRLTVT.

J is TRBJ1-3 and V is TRBV4-2, with TRBD1 identical over 10 bases. The CDR3 is made up of 17 amino acids. The germline V gene has CDR1 LGHNA and CDR2 YNFKEQ. V lost 1 base to trimming and J lost 4 bases; unmatched junction nucleotides: 7. The CDR3 DNA reads as TGTGCCAGCAGCCAAGCCCTCGGGACAGGGGTCGGAAACACCATATATTTT. The encoded protein is CASSQALGTGVGNTIYF.

V and J are TRBV7-8 and TRBJ1-6, with 9 bases aligning to TRBD1. V shed 2 bases, J shed 8 bases, and the junction held 10 bases outside the gene matches. The germline V gene has CDR1 SGHVS and CDR2 FQNEAQ. This CDR3 is built from 17 residues. The CDR3: CASSLSGTGIRYSPLHF. CDR3 sequence (DNA): TGTGCCAGCAGCTTAAGCGGGACAGGGATTCGTTATTCACCCCTCCACTTT.

There are a few counts of this clone. V and J are TRBV7-3 and TRBJ2-5, with 11 bases that match TRBD2. This CDR3 contains 15 residues. Per the germline V gene, CDR1 is SGHTA and CDR2 is FQGTGA. The junction had 5 bases not matched to a gene; V was cut back by 4 bases and J by 4 bases. This chain's CDR3 is CASSSSGGRSETQYF. The CDR3 DNA reads as TGTGCCAGCAGCTCTAGCGGGGGGAGATCAGAGACCCAGTACTTC.

A remark on this clone: The sample holds other DNA sequences that translate to the same CDR3. The chain joins TRBV30 to TRBJ1-6; D gene unclear. There are 14 residues in the CDR3. Trimming took off 0 bases at V and 6 bases at J, with 9 bases between the two ends. Germline V CDR1 and CDR2: GTSNPN, SVGIG (reference sequence). The CDR3 reads CAWSVRQSNSPLHF. The DNA of the CDR3 is TGTGCCTGGAGTGTAAGGCAGTCTAATTCACCCCTCCACTTT.

The J gene is TRBJ2-7, the V gene TRBV18; a weak D match, TRBD2 (5 bases). Between the trimmed V and J ends, which lost 3 bases and 2 bases, there was a span of 29 bases. This CDR3 has 20 residues. CDR1 and CDR2 (germline): KGHSH, LQKENI. The CDR3 here is CASSPVSPSQVRYTTYEQYF. In nucleotides, the CDR3 is TGTGCCAGCTCACCCGTTTCTCCTAGCCAGGTGAGATATACAACCTACGAGCAGTACTTC.

The chain combines TRBV7-2 with TRBJ2-7; 8 nucleotides match TRBD1. This CDR3 region has 14 residues. Germline V gene lookup returns CDR1 SGHTA and CDR2 FQGNSA. J lost 2 bases, V lost 4 bases, and 4 bases had no gene match. CDR3 loop: CASSYRTGPYEQYF. In DNA, the CDR3 is TGTGCCAGCAGCTACCGGACAGGGCCCTACGAGCAGTACTTC.

In this sample, this clone turned up once. This rearrangement joins TRBV30 to TRBJ2-5; D possibly corresponds to TRBD2 (5 bases). From germline, CDR1 is GTSNPN and CDR2 SVGIG (reference sequence). The CDR3 runs 13 residues. Trimming took off 7 bases at V and 0 bases at J, with 12 bases between the two ends. The CDR3 nucleotides are TGTGCCTTACCCGAGGGCCACCAAGAGACCCAGTACTTC. Its translation is CALPEGHQETQYF.

The CDR3, as DNA: TGTGCCAGCAGCTCCCAGGGGAACACTGAAGCTTTCTTT. Translating it yields CASSSQGNTEAFF. The chain uses TRBV7-2 and TRBJ1-1, with D perhaps TRBD1 (5 bases). V lost 4 bases, J lost 1 base, and 7 bases lay in between. The CDR3 contains 13 residues. CDR1 is SGHTA and CDR2 is FQGNSA in the germline V gene.

The rearrangement links TRBV6-5 to TRBJ1-2, with D possibly matching TRBD1 (5 bases). The CDR3 totals 15 residues. Germline CDR1 reads MNHEY; CDR2 reads SVGAGI. Trimming cost V 2 bases and J 9 bases, with 19 bases left between them. In DNA, the CDR3 is TGTGCCAGCAGTTACGGTTCTCGGGGCCAGACCCGCTACACCTTC. As protein: CASSYGSRGQTRYTF.

The rearrangement joins TRBV15 to TRBJ1-3, with D perhaps matching TRBD1 (5 bases). CDR1 and CDR2 from the germline V gene are LNHNV and YYDKDF (reference sequence). V lost 0 bases, J lost 2 bases, and 14 bases lay in between. The CDR3 is 17 residues long. CDR3 loop: CATSREGIRGAGNTIYF. DNA for the CDR3: TGTGCCACCAGCAGAGAGGGCATAAGAGGGGCTGGAAACACCATATATTTT.

The chain combines TRBV4-1 with TRBJ1-3, with D unclear. Per the germline V gene, CDR1 is MGHRA and CDR2 is YSYEKL. Trimming pared 0 bases from V and 0 bases from J, leaving 18 bases between. The CDR3 totals 19 residues. The DNA for the CDR3 is TGCGCCAGCAGCCAAGATGGATCGATTGGGCAGCGCTCTGGAAACACCATATATTTT. It specifies CASSQDGSIGQRSGNTIYF.

The chain couples TRBV28 to TRBJ2-3; 8 nucleotides line up with TRBD2. The V and J ends lost 8 bases and 6 bases, in that order; junction bases with no gene match: 7. The germline gives CDR1 MDHEN, CDR2 SYDVKM. The CDR3 totals 13 residues. CDR3 sequence reads: CASHPGGFDTQYF. In DNA, the CDR3 is TGTGCCAGCCACCCGGGGGGGTTCGATACGCAGTATTTT.

This chain uses TRBV27 with TRBJ2-3; no clear D. Trimming took off 2 bases at V and 4 bases at J, with 7 bases between the two ends. Germline CDR1 MNHEY, CDR2 SMNVEV (reference sequence). The CDR3 contains 13 residues. CDR3 nucleotides: TGTGCCAGCAGTTTAGGTAGCCCAGATACGCAGTATTTT. It codes for CASSLGSPDTQYF.

The gene calls are TRBV9 and TRBJ1-6; the match to TRBD1 covers 8 bases. V was pared by 4 bases and J by 10 bases, with 10 bases of the junction left unmatched. Germline assignment: CDR1 SGDLS and CDR2 YYNGEE. The CDR3 totals 15 residues. The CDR3 here is CASSPMTGVKSPLHF. Written as DNA, the CDR3 is TGTGCCAGCAGCCCCATGACAGGGGTAAAGTCACCCCTCCACTTT.

The chain recombines TRBV6-1 with TRBJ1-5, with D possibly matching TRBD1 (6 bases). The CDR3 totals 17 residues. CDR1 MNHNS and CDR2 SASEGT come from the germline V gene. The V end lost 4 bases, the J end lost 3 bases, and 19 bases lay between the germline ends. CDR3 DNA: TGTGCCAGCAGTGGATCCGGGACAAACATCTTCAATCAGCCCCAGCATTTT. Its protein is CASSGSGTNIFNQPQHF.

The rearrangement joins TRBV5-6 to TRBJ2-2; 8 bases agree with TRBD1. This CDR3 is 15 amino acids long. J was trimmed by 6 bases and V by 4 bases; bases with no gene match: 8. The germline V gene has CDR1 SGHDT and CDR2 YYEEEE. The CDR3 sequence: CASSGAGQGAGELFF. In nucleotides, the CDR3 is TGTGCCAGCAGCGGAGCCGGACAGGGCGCCGGGGAGCTGTTTTTT.